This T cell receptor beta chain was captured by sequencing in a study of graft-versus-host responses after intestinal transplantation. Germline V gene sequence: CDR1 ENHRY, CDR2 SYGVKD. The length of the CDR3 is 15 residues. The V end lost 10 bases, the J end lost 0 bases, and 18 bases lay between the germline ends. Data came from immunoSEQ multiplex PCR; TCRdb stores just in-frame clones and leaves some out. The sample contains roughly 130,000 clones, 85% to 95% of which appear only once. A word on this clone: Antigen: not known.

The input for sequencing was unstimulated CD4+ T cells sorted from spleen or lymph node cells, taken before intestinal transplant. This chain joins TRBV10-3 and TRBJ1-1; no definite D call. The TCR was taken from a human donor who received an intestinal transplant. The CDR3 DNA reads TGTGCCACTAGAGCTCGGGTGGCAATGAACACTGAAGCTTTCTTT. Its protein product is CATRARVAMNTEAFF.